The 21 T cell receptor beta chains listed next were all sequenced from one sample in a study of T cell responses to AZD1222 COVID-19 vaccine. The protocol was immunoSEQ multiplex PCR, while the TCRdb copy is restricted to in-frame clones and leaves out a portion. The table shows some 180,000 clones, with roughly nine tenths occurring only once. The starting material was peripheral blood, obtained 28 days after the second dose of the MenACWY control vaccine. The receptors shown here come from an adult who received the MenACWY meningococcal vaccine as a control.

The gene calls are TRBV5-1 and TRBJ1-1; a weak D match, TRBD1 (5 bases). This CDR3 region has 14 residues. Trimming stripped 4 bases from V and 1 base from J, with 11 bases between. Germline CDR1 SGHRS, CDR2 YFSETQ. In nucleotides, the CDR3 is TGCGCCAGCAGCCCCGGGACTCCGAACACTGAAGCTTTCTTT. This translates into CASSPGTPNTEAFF.

The V call is TRBV7-9, the J call TRBJ2-6; D could derive from TRBD1 or TRBD2 (6 bases each). The germline CDR1 and CDR2 sequences are SEHNR and FQNEAQ (reference sequence). Trimming shortened V by 2 bases and J by 2 bases, and 10 bases separated the two germline ends. This CDR3 region has 16 residues. Here the CDR3 DNA reads TGTGCCAGCAGCTTACTCGGGGGCACTGGGGCCAACGTCCTGACTTTC. This sequence encodes CASSLLGGTGANVLTF.

J is TRBJ1-5 and V is TRBV16, with no clear D. CDR3 length equals 17 residues. V lost 4 bases to trimming and J lost 0 bases, with 16 bases between them. Germline V CDR1 and CDR2: KGHSY, FQNENV. The CDR3 reads CASSPPGPFYSNQPQHF. For the CDR3, the DNA is TGTGCCAGCAGCCCCCCCGGGCCTTTTTATAGCAATCAGCCCCAGCATTTT.

This rearrangement joins TRBV18 to TRBJ1-3, with D unresolved. The CDR3 length is 15 residues. Trimming pared 0 bases from V and 0 bases from J, leaving 6 bases between. Germline assignment: CDR1 KGHSH and CDR2 LQKENI. This chain's CDR3 is CASSPPGSSGNTIYF. In DNA form, the CDR3 reads TGTGCCAGCTCACCACCGGGGTCCTCTGGAAACACCATATATTTT.

This clone was recorded only once. The rearrangement joins TRBV2 to TRBJ1-2; 7 nucleotides agree with TRBD1. Per germline, CDR1 SNHLY and CDR2 FYNNEI. CDR3 length equals 15 residues. The J segment lost 0 bases and the V segment lost 5 bases, leaving 6 bases of the junction unmatched. The CDR3 spells CASSWDSIANYGYTF. DNA for the CDR3: TGTGCCAGCAGTTGGGACAGTATAGCTAACTATGGCTACACCTTC.

V is TRBV19 and J is TRBJ1-1; D gene ambiguous. The CDR3 is 15 amino acids. Germline assignment: CDR1 LNHDA and CDR2 SQIVND (reference sequence). Trimming pared 3 bases from V and 0 bases from J, leaving 11 bases between. The chain's CDR3 is CASSIPRQMNTEAFF. The CDR3 region has the DNA TGTGCCAGTAGTATTCCCAGGCAAATGAACACTGAAGCTTTCTTT.

The chain links TRBV6-5 to TRBJ1-2, with D maybe TRBD1 (6 bases). CDR1 and CDR2 (germline): MNHEY, SVGAGI. Trimming removed 4 bases at V and 3 bases at J, with 12 bases between. The CDR3 covers 14 residues. The CDR3 sequence is CASSLGGLDYGYTF. The CDR3 region has the DNA TGTGCCAGCAGTTTGGGGGGGCTGGACTATGGCTACACCTTC.

With regard to this clone: A junction end diverges from the germline sequence, so it may reflect a read error. The V call is TRBV29-1, the J call TRBJ2-5, with 9 bases matching TRBD1. CDR3 length: 13 residues. Germline V gives CDR1 SQVTM, CDR2 ANQGSEA. The CDR3 reads CSVEDGQGMSQYF. The CDR3 region has the DNA TGCAGCGTAGAAGATGGACAGGGGATGTCCCAGTACTTC.

The chain links TRBV21-1 to TRBJ1-2; the tabulated D call, TRBD1, remains unverified against the DNA. TRBV21-1 is shown as a pseudogene. The CDR3 consists of 16 residues. The CDR3 nucleotides read TGTGCCAGCAGCAAAGTAAACGGAGGGGGCGCATATGGCTACACCTTC. Protein product: CASSKVNGGGAYGYTF.

V and J are TRBV5-1 and TRBJ1-1; D unresolved. CDR1 is SGHRS, CDR2 YFSETQ, per germline. The CDR3 is made up of 15 amino acids. V was shortened by 1 base and J by 5 bases, with 15 bases between the two germline ends. DNA of the CDR3: TGCGCCAGCAGCTTGACACGAACCCCGGGGACTGAAGCTTTCTTT. It yields the protein CASSLTRTPGTEAFF.

This chain joins TRBV5-1 and TRBJ1-2; 7 bases map to TRBD1. The length of the CDR3 is 15 residues. Germline-derived CDR1 and CDR2 are SGHRS and YFSETQ. Unmatched junction bases numbered 12, after V lost 3 bases and J lost 7 bases. This chain's CDR3 is CASSSTLQGGSGYTF. The CDR3 bases are TGCGCCAGCAGCTCGACCCTCCAGGGGGGGTCTGGCTACACCTTC.

The chain recombines TRBV19 with TRBJ2-1; 7 nucleotides agree with TRBD1. With V trimmed by 3 bases and J by 0 bases, 8 bases remained unmatched. The CDR3 length is 17 residues. CDR1 is LNHDA, CDR2 SQIVND, per germline (reference sequence). CDR3 nucleotides: TGTGCCAGTAGTATGAGCCACAGGGGCCTCTCCTACAATGAGCAGTTCTTC. This encodes CASSMSHRGLSYNEQFF.

V usage is TRBV29-1 and J usage is TRBJ1-2; D might be TRBD1 (6 bases). Germline V gene sequence: CDR1 SQVTM, CDR2 ANQGSEA. CDR3 length: 13 residues. V lost 7 bases to trimming and J lost 4 bases, with 16 bases between them. CDR3 amino acids: CSANRESGYGYTF. CDR3 nucleotides: TGCAGCGCCAACAGGGAAAGTGGCTATGGCTACACCTTC.

This rearrangement joins TRBV9 to TRBJ1-1, with D possibly TRBD1 on 5 matching bases. Germline assignment: CDR1 SGDLS and CDR2 YYNGEE. V lost 0 bases and J lost 1, with 7 bases in between. This CDR3 region has 14 residues. The CDR3, as DNA: TGTGCCAGCAGCGTAGACCAGGGGAACACTGAAGCTTTCTTT. This gives the protein CASSVDQGNTEAFF. The full variable domain, in which reference TRBV9 and TRBJ1-1 provide the parts outside the CDR3, is DSGVTQTPKHLITATGQRVTLRCSPRSGDLSVYWYQQSLDQGLQFLIQYYNGEERAKGNILERFSAQQFPDLHSELNLSSLELGDSALYFCASSVDQGNTEAFFGQGTRLTVV.

The J gene is TRBJ2-5, the V gene TRBV11-3; D tentatively fits TRBD1 or TRBD2 (6 bases each). The CDR3 loop spans 15 amino acids. CDR1 and CDR2 from the germline V gene are SGHNT and YENEEA. V was cut by 3 bases and J by 4 bases, with 15 bases left in between. CDR3 coding DNA: TGTGCCAGCAGCTTGACAGGAGGGCGGGGAGAGACCCAGTACTTC. Translating gives CASSLTGGRGETQYF.

The chain is built from TRBV7-6 and TRBJ2-7; perhaps TRBD2 as D (6 bases). The CDR3 is 16 amino acids. With 1 base removed from V and 0 bases from J, the gap between germline ends came to 13 bases. Germline values: CDR1 SGHVS, CDR2 FNYEAQ. CDR3 bases: TGTGCCAGCAGCTTAGTAGCGGAAGACCGCTCCTACGAGCAGTACTTC. Residues: CASSLVAEDRSYEQYF.

The rearrangement joins TRBV10-3 to TRBJ1-1; D might be TRBD1 (5 bases). Germline V gene sequence: CDR1 ENHRY, CDR2 SYGVKD. V lost 3 bases and J lost 11, with 22 bases in between. There are 15 residues in the CDR3. The CDR3 DNA sequence: TGTGCCATCAGTGACCAGTCGAAAGGGGTGTCGAGGGCTTTCTTT. Translated: CAISDQSKGVSRAFF.

The rearrangement links TRBV7-6 to TRBJ2-1; maybe TRBD1 (6 bases). In germline, CDR1 is SGHVS, CDR2 FNYEAQ. V dropped 1 base and J dropped 4 bases, with 11 bases sitting between them. This CDR3 region has 15 residues. This CDR3 is CASSLGGHPYNEQFF. For the CDR3, the DNA is TGTGCCAGCAGCTTAGGGGGGCACCCATACAATGAGCAGTTCTTC.

The chain is built from TRBV19 and TRBJ1-5, with 7 positions matching TRBD1. In germline, CDR1 is LNHDA, CDR2 SQIVND (reference sequence). The V and J ends lost 5 bases and 4 bases, in that order; junction bases with no gene match: 5. This CDR3 region has 14 residues. The CDR3 DNA reads TGTGCCAGTAGTTCCGGACAGGTAAATCAGCCCCAGCATTTT. It yields the protein CASSSGQVNQPQHF.

The chain links TRBV6-7 to TRBJ1-5; perhaps TRBD1 as D (5 bases). TRBV6-7 is assigned to the ORF class and has an uncertain function. The V end was cut by 2 bases, the J end by 4 bases, with 12 bases between. This CDR3 has 15 amino acids. The CDR3 nucleotides read TGTGCCAGCAGTTACCCGCGACAGCTTAATCAGCCCCAGCATTTT. This gives the protein CASSYPRQLNQPQHF.

This clone was seen a handful of times. The chain is built from TRBV18 and TRBJ1-5; D unclear. Germline V gene data show CDR1 as KGHSH and CDR2 as LQKENI. Trimming pared 1 base from V and 3 bases from J, leaving 10 bases between. CDR3 length equals 15 residues. For the CDR3, the DNA is TGTGCCAGCTCACCACTCCCAGACTCCAATCAGCCCCAGCATTTT. Encoded protein: CASSPLPDSNQPQHF.